This entry is about one T cell receptor (beta chain). The target antigen is unknown. This record comes from a study of CD8+CD57+ T cells in acquired aplastic anemia. Study summary: Sorted CD4+ and CD8+ cells gave a mean 3.2 ug DNA, range about 0.19 to 27.4 ug. General study results and limits: Shared by patients and controls, 25 to 35 CD8+ CDR3s were abundant in patients.

Genomic DNA constituted the template upon which TCR beta VDJ and CDR3 profiling was performed. Via MiXCR, TCRdb re-called the reads, giving one row per CDR3 protein. This repertoire shows about 180,000 distinct CDR3 sequences, around 50% found once; its top ten account for over 10%. The germline V and J ends were trimmed by 0 bases and 5 bases, with 8 bases remaining between them. CDR1 MGHRA and CDR2 YSYEKL come from the germline V gene. The length of the CDR3 is 13 residues. The patients chosen for sequencing had shown expansion of CD8+CD57+ cells (detected by flow cytometry). Prior therapy had not been administered to any patient at the time of blood sampling.

Source material: sorted CD4+, CD8+, or CD8+CD57+ T cells (not recorded which) from PBMCs. The rearrangement joins TRBV4-1 to TRBJ2-7; D ambiguous. This clonotype was sampled from a human donor with aplastic anemia. The CDR3 DNA is TGCGCCAGCAGCCAAGATCGTACTAACGAGCAGTACTTC. Translation gives CASSQDRTNEQYF.